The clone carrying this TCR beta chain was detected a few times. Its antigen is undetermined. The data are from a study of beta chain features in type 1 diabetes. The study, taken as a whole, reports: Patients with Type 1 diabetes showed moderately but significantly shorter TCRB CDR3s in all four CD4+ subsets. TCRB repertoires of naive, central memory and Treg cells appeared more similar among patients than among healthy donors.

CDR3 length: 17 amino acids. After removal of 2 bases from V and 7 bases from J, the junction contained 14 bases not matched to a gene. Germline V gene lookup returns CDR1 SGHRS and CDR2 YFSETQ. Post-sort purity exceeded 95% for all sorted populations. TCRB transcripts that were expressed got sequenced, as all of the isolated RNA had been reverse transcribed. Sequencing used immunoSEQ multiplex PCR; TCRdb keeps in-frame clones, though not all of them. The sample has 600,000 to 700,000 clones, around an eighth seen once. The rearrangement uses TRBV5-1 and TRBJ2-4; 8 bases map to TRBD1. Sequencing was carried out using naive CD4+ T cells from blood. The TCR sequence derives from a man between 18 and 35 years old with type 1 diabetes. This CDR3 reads CASSLEAGRTGRNIQYF. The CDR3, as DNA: TGCGCCAGCAGCTTAGAAGCCGGCCGGACAGGGAGGAACATTCAGTACTTC.